These 5 T cell receptor beta chains originate from one sample sequenced in a study of cytomegalovirus exposure and HLA in healthy donors. The PCR was carried out with 60 Vbeta primers and 13 Jbeta primers. Produced via immunoSEQ multiplex PCR; TCRdb's table is partial and in-frame only. The profile shows 250,000 to 350,000 clones, about nine tenths of them singletons. Source material: PBMCs. These receptors were taken from a man between 35 and 55 years old in good health and CMV-seropositive.

The V gene is TRBV12-2, the J gene TRBJ2-1; no DNA check was done on the table's D call, TRBD2. TRBV12-2 represents a pseudogene. The CDR3 sequence is 17 residues long. CDR3 loop: CASRPCGAAGGNNEQFF. CDR3 bases: TGTGCAAGTCGGCCCTGTGGGGCTGCGGGAGGGAACAATGAGCAGTTCTTC.

The J gene is TRBJ2-5, the V gene TRBV21-1; the listed D gene, TRBD2, was not tested against the DNA. TRBV21-1 is reported as a pseudogene. The CDR3 has 16 amino acids. Here the CDR3 DNA reads TGTGCCAGCAGCAAAGGTGAGGTAGCGGGAGCGGAGACCCAGTACTTC. Translated, it gives CASSKGEVAGAETQYF.

The V call is TRBV19, the J call TRBJ2-7, with TRBD1 identical over 9 bases. The CDR3 extends over 13 amino acids. Per the germline V gene, CDR1 is LNHDA and CDR2 is SQIVND (reference sequence). V gave up 6 bases and J gave up 4 bases; unmatched junction bases: 4. CDR3: CASRGQGLYEQYF. The DNA for the CDR3 is TGTGCCAGTAGGGGACAGGGACTGTACGAGCAGTACTTC.

This chain links TRBV4-1 with TRBJ2-1, with TRBD1 matching 8 bases. The J segment lost 2 bases and the V segment lost 1 base, leaving 7 bases of the junction unmatched. This CDR3 spans 17 amino acids. The germline CDR1 and CDR2 sequences are MGHRA and YSYEKL. CDR3 DNA: TGCGCCAGCAGCCAAGGGAGGGGACAGGTTGCCTACAATGAGCAGTTCTTC. This translates into CASSQGRGQVAYNEQFF.

Here the CDR3 reads CASSLVAGFTGELFF. The CDR3, as DNA: TGTGCCAGCAGCTTGGTTGCGGGATTCACCGGGGAGCTGTTTTTT. This sequence joins TRBV7-2 and TRBJ2-2; D may be TRBD2 (6 bases). The CDR3 extends over 15 amino acids. The ends were cut back, 3 bases at V and 4 bases at J, with 12 bases in the middle. Germline V gene data show CDR1 as SGHTA and CDR2 as FQGNSA.